This T cell receptor (beta chain) was recorded in a study of T-cell reconstitution after alpha-beta-depleted transplantation in children. Findings and limits, study-wide: About two months after transplant, alpha-beta T cells reportedly came from several hundred expanded graft clones. Diversity and T-cell counts at one year after transplant derived mostly from new T cells.

This sample's TCRbeta library carried unique molecular identifier barcodes. TCRdb reprocessed the PCR reads via MiXCR and lists one record per CDR3 protein. The table lists 250,000 to 400,000 distinct CDR3 sequences, more than 20% of them singletons. Deletions cut 1 base from V and 1 base from J, with 14 bases between. The CDR3 runs to 16 residues. Germline V gene sequence: CDR1 SGHVS, CDR2 FNYEAQ. As to this clonotype: The antigen is unknown.

V is TRBV7-6 and J is TRBJ2-7; D is uncertain. The sequence was obtained from a male patient between 10 and 17 years old who had a stem cell transplant for acute lymphoblastic leukemia, so the T cells may come from the graft donor. Source: PBMCs, mostly from graft donor cells, taken 180 days after TCRalphabeta/CD19-depleted stem cell transplant. As DNA, the CDR3 is TGTGCCAGCAGCTTAGACCCGACCCGAGAATCCTACGAGCAGTACTTC. The encoded protein is CASSLDPTRESYEQYF. Full variable domain (missing parts from reference TRBV7-6 and TRBJ2-7): GAGVSQSPRYKVTKRGQDVALRCDPISGHVSLYWYRQALGQGPEFLTYFNYEAQQDKSGLPNDRFSAERPEGSISTLTIQRTEQRDSAMYRCASSLDPTRESYEQYFGPGTRLTVT.